This T cell receptor beta chain was documented in a study of cytomegalovirus exposure and HLA in healthy donors. V was cut by 5 bases and J by 5 bases, with 6 bases left in between. The CDR3 is 11 amino acids. Germline V CDR1 and CDR2: LGHNT, FRNRAP. Amplification used 60 Vbeta primers and 13 Jbeta primers. Produced via immunoSEQ multiplex PCR; TCRdb's table is partial and in-frame only. This table holds tens of thousands of clones, 89% found once. This clonotype was obtained from a man aged 25 to 45 in good health and CMV-seropositive. The V call is TRBV12-5, the J call TRBJ1-1; D not certain. The specimen was PBMCs. The CDR3 DNA reads TGTGCTAGTGGTCCCGGGACTGAAGCTTTCTTT. Protein product: CASGPGTEAFF.